This T cell receptor (beta chain) was found in a study of response to subunit inactivated influenza vaccine. Study findings and constraints: That few new T cells are recruited by each seasonal influenza vaccination was the authors' suggestion.

Germline CDR1 reads SGHAT; CDR2 reads FQDESV (reference sequence). The junction had 11 bases not matched to a gene; V was cut back by 7 bases and J by 5 bases. The CDR3 covers 14 residues. This clonotype has more than one count but fewer than ten. What it binds is unknown. TCRdb re-analysed the RT-PCR reads in MiXCR, keeping a single row per CDR3 protein. The table has just under 250,000 distinct CDR3 sequences, less than 15% seen once. Sequences were derived from non-naive T cells sorted from PBMCs, sampled around 14 days before vaccination. This TCR came from a man aged 50-59 years who received an inactivated influenza vaccine. This chain links TRBV11-1 with TRBJ2-7; TRBD1 matches at 7 bases. For the CDR3, the DNA is TGTGCCAGCACCTCTACAGGGGTTGAAAACGAGCAGTACTTC. It codes for CASTSTGVENEQYF.